Below are 32 T cell receptor beta chains sequenced from a single sample in a study of CD8 T cells in Susac syndrome. Reverse transcription of roughly 0.45 to 1 ug RNA was performed with random hexamers. A single record per CDR3 protein comes from TCRdb applying MiXCR to the immunoSEQ multiplex PCR reads. The sample includes some 120,000 distinct CDR3 sequences, around 94% of them seen just once. Material: CD4+ T cells from PBMCs. All receptors derive from a human donor with multiple sclerosis.

This chain joins TRBV14 and TRBJ2-1, with 8 nucleotides matching TRBD1. V lost 5 bases to trimming and J lost 14 bases; unmatched junction nucleotides: 5. The CDR3 covers 11 residues. Germline CDR1 is SGHDN and CDR2 is FVKESK. Here the CDR3 DNA reads TGTGCCAGCAGCGAGACAGGGGATGAGTTCTTC. This encodes CASSETGDEFF.

The chain carries TRBV6-2 or TRBV6-3 and TRBJ2-1; possibly TRBD2 for D (6 bases). V dropped 7 bases and J dropped 9 bases, with 16 bases sitting between them. CDR3 size: 13 residues. Germline V gene lookup returns CDR1 MNHEY and CDR2 SVGEGT. The CDR3 DNA is TGTGCCAGCACCCCAGGGACTCCGACTGAGCAGTTCTTC. The encoded protein is CASTPGTPTEQFF.

The rearrangement joins TRBV4-2 to TRBJ1-2; the D is unclear. Germline-derived CDR1 and CDR2 are LGHNA and YNFKEQ. Trimming removed 4 bases from V and 4 bases from J, with 10 bases in between. The CDR3 spans 13 residues. The CDR3 spells CASSPDPVYGYTF. As DNA, the CDR3 is TGTGCCAGCAGCCCCGATCCGGTCTATGGCTACACCTTC.

This CDR3 reads CASSPGTGSEQYF. In DNA form, the CDR3 reads TGTGCCAGCTCACCGGGGACAGGGAGCGAGCAGTACTTC. This chain connects TRBV18 to TRBJ2-7, with 9 nucleotides matching TRBD1. Looked up from germline, CDR1 is KGHSH and CDR2 is LQKENI. V shed 3 bases, J shed 6 bases, and the junction held 3 bases outside the gene matches. There are 13 residues in the CDR3. The variable domain in full, completed from reference TRBV18 and TRBJ2-7, reads NAGVMQNPRHLVRRRGQEARLRCSPMKGHSHVYWYRQLPEEGLKFMVYLQKENIIDESGMPKERFSAEFPKEGPSILRIQQVVRGDSAAYFCASSPGTGSEQYFGPGTRLTVT.

The V and J genes are TRBV30 and TRBJ2-3, with TRBD1 as a possible D gene (6 bases). CDR1 and CDR2 from the germline V gene are GTSNPN and SVGIG (reference sequence). This CDR3 spans 13 amino acids. The ends were cut back, 0 bases at V and 6 bases at J, with 10 bases in the middle. CDR3 sequence reads: CAWSVQGVDTQYF. The CDR3 DNA sequence: TGTGCCTGGAGTGTACAGGGAGTGGATACGCAGTATTTT.

The chain links TRBV6-1 to TRBJ2-7, with TRBD2 matching over 7 bases. This CDR3 region has 17 residues. Trimming cost V 6 bases and J 2 bases; bases outside gene matches: 16. Germline CDR1 is MNHNS and CDR2 is SASEGT. CDR3 in amino acids: CASSRSSGLEWTYEQYF. The CDR3 DNA sequence: TGTGCCAGCAGCCGCTCATCCGGACTAGAATGGACCTACGAGCAGTACTTC.

About this clonotype itself: The junction departs from the called germline gene at one end, perhaps through a read error. The chain has TRBV12-3 or TRBV12-4 and TRBJ1-3, with D unresolved. The CDR3 consists of 13 residues. As DNA, the CDR3 is TGTGCCAGCAGTTTAAGGGTAATTAGAAGGCAAGATTTT. Encoded protein: CASSLRVIRRQDF.

The CDR3 loop is CASRPEGAGETQYF. As DNA, the CDR3 is TGTGCCAGCAGACCCGAGGGGGCTGGGGAGACCCAGTACTTC. The V call is TRBV28, the J call TRBJ2-5, with 7 positions matching TRBD1. V was clipped by 6 bases and J by 5 bases; unmatched bases: 9. The CDR3 is 14 amino acids. Germline assignment: CDR1 MDHEN and CDR2 SYDVKM.

The CDR3 DNA sequence: TGTGCCAGCACTTACCGCGGGGGTGATACGCAGTATTTT. Translation: CASTYRGGDTQYF. The chain recombines TRBV5-6 with TRBJ2-3; the match to TRBD2 covers 7 bases. Germline loops: CDR1 SGHDT, CDR2 YYEEEE. The CDR3 extends over 13 amino acids. V shed 6 bases, J shed 6 bases, and the junction held 7 bases outside the gene matches.

This chain joins TRBV30 and TRBJ2-3; D perhaps matches TRBD1 (5 bases). Germline CDR1 GTSNPN, CDR2 SVGIG (reference sequence). This CDR3 contains 14 residues. V lost 2 bases and J lost 0, with 9 bases in between. The CDR3 bases are TGTGCCTGGAGTAGGGGCCTCAGCACAGATACGCAGTATTTT. It encodes CAWSRGLSTDTQYF.

This clonotype was detected only once. The chain is built from TRBV20-1 and TRBJ2-3; 11 nucleotides line up with TRBD1. The germline gives CDR1 DFQATT, CDR2 SNEGSKA (reference sequence). V dropped 1 base and J dropped 5; count of bases not matched to a gene: 5. The CDR3 is 15 amino acids. The CDR3 here is CSARAWTGGRDTQYF. The DNA for the CDR3 is TGCAGTGCTAGAGCCTGGACAGGGGGCAGAGATACGCAGTATTTT.

This rearrangement joins TRBV30 to TRBJ1-2; 7 bases line up with TRBD1. The V segment lost 3 bases and the J segment 1 base; nucleotides outside the gene matches: 5. This CDR3 region has 14 residues. Germline V CDR1 and CDR2: GTSNPN, SVGIG (reference sequence). As DNA, the CDR3 is TGTGCCTGGAGACAGGGACAGAATAACTATGGCTACACCTTC. Its translation is CAWRQGQNNYGYTF.

This sequence joins TRBV5-4 and TRBJ1-2, with no clear D. The CDR3 totals 16 residues. Germline V gene data show CDR1 as SGHNT and CDR2 as YYREEE (reference sequence). V shed 4 bases and J shed 2 bases, with 18 bases lying between them. This CDR3 reads CASSPRSQEKNYGYTF. The DNA of the CDR3 is TGTGCCAGCAGCCCCCGGTCCCAGGAGAAAAACTATGGCTACACCTTC. Supplemented by reference TRBV5-4 and TRBJ1-2, the full variable domain reads ETGVTQSPTHLIKTRGQQVTLRCSSQSGHNTVSWYQQALGQGPQFIFQYYREEENGRGNFPPRFSGLQFPNYSSELNVNALELDDSALYLCASSPRSQEKNYGYTFGSGTRLTVV.

The rearrangement links TRBV5-1 to TRBJ2-7; 8 nucleotides align to TRBD2. Germline trimming cut 4 bases from V and 4 bases from J; bases unmatched to any gene: 4. The germline V gene has CDR1 SGHRS and CDR2 YFSETQ. This CDR3 is 13 amino acids long. DNA for the CDR3: TGCGCCAGCAGCCCGGGGGGGGTTTACGAGCAGTACTTC. Its protein is CASSPGGVYEQYF.

This clonotype was counted between two and nine times. Germline is not matched at one junction end, which may reflect a read error. The chain is built from TRBV5-1 and TRBJ1-2; a weak D match, TRBD1 (6 bases). The CDR3 has 13 amino acids. Germline assignment: CDR1 SGHRS and CDR2 YFSETQ. The CDR3 sequence is CASSLGQNYGYTF. In DNA, the CDR3 is TGTGCCAGCAGTTTAGGACAGAACTATGGCTACACCTTC.

For this clonotype: Germline is not matched at one junction end, which may reflect a read error. V is TRBV7-7 and J is TRBJ2-1; no reliable D call. There are 13 residues in the CDR3. Germline lookup yields CDR1 SSHAT and CDR2 FNYEAQ (reference sequence). The CDR3 DNA is TGTGCTAGCAGTCCCGGTACAGCGAATGAGCAGTTCTTC. This codes for CASSPGTANEQFF. The full variable domain, completed using reference TRBV7-7 and TRBJ2-1, is GAGVSQSPRYKVTKRGQDVTLRCDPISSHATLYWYQQALGQGPEFLTYFNYEAQPDKSGLPSDRFSAERPEGSISTLTIQRTEQRDSAMYRCASSPGTANEQFFGPGTRLTVL.

This chain uses TRBV4-2 with TRBJ2-2; no firm D call. Trimming took off 4 bases at V and 8 bases at J, with 11 bases between the two ends. There are 13 residues in the CDR3. Germline V lookup: CDR1 LGHNA, CDR2 YNFKEQ. The CDR3 DNA sequence: TGTGCCAGCAGCCCGACTGCGCCAGGGGAGCTGTTTTTT. This encodes CASSPTAPGELFF.

CDR3 sequence: CASSLITGGVGYEQYF. The CDR3 DNA is TGTGCCAGCAGCCTGATCACAGGGGGCGTAGGGTACGAGCAGTACTTC. The chain has TRBV7-6 and TRBJ2-7; TRBD1 matches at 9 bases. Looked up from germline, CDR1 is SGHVS and CDR2 is FNYEAQ. Losses at the gene ends were 5 bases for V and 4 bases for J; bases not matched to a gene: 12. The length of the CDR3 is 16 residues. The variable domain in full, with the rest retrieved from reference TRBV7-6 and TRBJ2-7, is GAGVSQSPRYKVTKRGQDVALRCDPISGHVSLYWYRQALGQGPEFLTYFNYEAQQDKSGLPNDRFSAERPEGSISTLTIQRTEQRDSAMYRCASSLITGGVGYEQYFGPGTRLTVT.

The chain links TRBV30 to TRBJ1-4; D unresolved. In germline, CDR1 is GTSNPN, CDR2 SVGIG (reference sequence). Trimming pared 0 bases from V and 0 bases from J, leaving 11 bases between. The CDR3 has 16 residues. The CDR3 is CAWSVLVPATNEKLFF. The CDR3 bases are TGTGCCTGGAGTGTACTCGTCCCAGCAACTAATGAAAAACTGTTTTTT.

The chain employs TRBV20-1 and TRBJ2-2; D is undetermined. The CDR3 runs to 13 residues. From germline, CDR1 is DFQATT and CDR2 SNEGSKA (reference sequence). V gave up 0 bases and J gave up 6 bases, with 8 bases separating them. The CDR3: CSAREDLAGELFF. CDR3 nucleotides: TGCAGTGCTAGAGAGGATCTGGCCGGGGAGCTGTTTTTT.

The V and J genes are TRBV20-1 and TRBJ2-4, with 8 positions matching TRBD1. V gave up 5 bases and J gave up 7 bases; unmatched junction bases: 7. This CDR3 has 13 residues. The germline gives CDR1 DFQATT, CDR2 SNEGSKA (reference sequence). The CDR3 is CSALPGGENIQYF. DNA of the CDR3: TGCAGTGCTCTCCCAGGGGGCGAGAACATTCAGTACTTC.

This chain links TRBV29-1 with TRBJ1-3; TRBD1 aligns across 11 bases. Germline V gives CDR1 SQVTM, CDR2 ANQGSEA. V lost 6 bases, J lost 0 bases, and 1 base stayed unmatched. This CDR3 is built from 14 residues. The CDR3 nucleotides are TGCAGCGTGGGGACAGGGGGCTCTGGAAACACCATATATTTT. Protein product: CSVGTGGSGNTIYF.

The rearrangement links TRBV2 to TRBJ1-5; D unclear. Trimming pared 5 bases from V and 5 bases from J, leaving 10 bases between. CDR1 is SNHLY and CDR2 is FYNNEI in the germline V gene. The CDR3 loop spans 13 amino acids. The CDR3 DNA is TGTGCCAGCAGTCCCGACATAGATCAGCCCCAGCATTTT. Translated: CASSPDIDQPQHF.

This clonotype has a single count. The J gene is TRBJ2-5, the V gene TRBV9; either TRBD1 or TRBD2 may fit D (5 bases each). The germline gives CDR1 SGDLS, CDR2 YYNGEE. The V and J ends lost 0 bases and 5 bases respectively, with 11 bases between them. This CDR3 region has 14 residues. CDR3: CASSVDPGRETQYF. For the CDR3, the DNA is TGTGCCAGCAGCGTAGATCCGGGACGGGAGACCCAGTACTTC.

The DNA for the CDR3 is TGTGCCAGCAGGACCATGAACACTGAAGCTTTCTTT. Its translation is CASRTMNTEAFF. The V gene is TRBV6-5, the J gene TRBJ1-1; D ambiguous. The germline V gene encodes CDR1 MNHEY and CDR2 SVGAGI. This CDR3 is built from 12 residues. Trimming cost V 6 bases and J 0 bases, with 5 bases left between them.

This chain connects TRBV7-8 to TRBJ1-2, with a weak D call TRBD1 (6 bases). CDR3 length: 13 residues. Germline loops: CDR1 SGHVS, CDR2 FQNEAQ. V lost 5 bases and J lost 8, with 15 bases in between. CDR3 amino acids: CASSPADRRGYTF. The CDR3 DNA is TGTGCCAGCAGCCCGGCGGACAGACGAGGCTACACCTTC.

The CDR3 sequence is CSVEELQVSGNTIYF. In nucleotides, the CDR3 is TGCAGCGTTGAAGAGTTGCAGGTCTCTGGAAACACCATATATTTT. The chain couples TRBV29-1 to TRBJ1-3; no reliable D call. Germline V gene sequence: CDR1 SQVTM, CDR2 ANQGSEA. The CDR3 loop spans 15 amino acids. V was trimmed by 0 bases and J by 0 bases, leaving 9 bases between them.

The chain carries TRBV6-5 and TRBJ2-3; D is ambiguous. V was cut by 4 bases and J by 0 bases, with 8 bases left in between. The CDR3 runs to 14 residues. The V gene's germline CDR1 is MNHEY and CDR2 SVGAGI. CDR3 protein: CASSSGESTDTQYF. CDR3 DNA sequence: TGTGCCAGCAGTTCGGGTGAAAGCACAGATACGCAGTATTTT.

This chain joins TRBV20-1 and TRBJ2-5, with no clear D. The germline V and J ends were trimmed by 3 bases and 1 base, with 6 bases remaining between them. Germline V gene sequence: CDR1 DFQATT, CDR2 SNEGSKA (reference sequence). The CDR3 is 12 amino acids. CDR3 amino acids: CSARTTQETQYF. CDR3 DNA sequence: TGCAGTGCTAGGACGACCCAAGAGACCCAGTACTTC.

V and J are TRBV19 and TRBJ1-5, with a tentative D call TRBD1 (5 bases). The CDR3 is 14 amino acids. Trimming stripped 5 bases from V and 7 bases from J, with 15 bases between. In germline, CDR1 is LNHDA, CDR2 SQIVND (reference sequence). The CDR3 loop reads CASSLIGGNQPQHF. Here the CDR3 DNA reads TGTGCCAGTAGTCTCATCGGGGGGAACCAGCCCCAGCATTTT.

This clonotype was seen more than once but under ten times. The genes are TRBV18 and TRBJ2-7; either TRBD1 or TRBD2 may fit D (5 bases each). The ends were cut back, 1 base at V and 0 bases at J, with 7 bases in the middle. This CDR3 spans 14 amino acids. Germline CDR1 is KGHSH and CDR2 is LQKENI. The CDR3 DNA reads TGTGCCAGCTCACCACGGGACGGCTCCTACGAGCAGTACTTC. It encodes CASSPRDGSYEQYF.

This clonotype is a singleton in its sample. V is TRBV6-5 and J is TRBJ1-2; D uncertain. Trimming removed 0 bases at V and 6 bases at J, with 14 bases between. The CDR3 is 15 amino acids. Germline CDR1 reads MNHEY; CDR2 reads SVGAGI. The CDR3 DNA follows: TGTGCCAGCAGTTACTCATTAAGCACCTTCAATGGCTACACCTTC. Protein product: CASSYSLSTFNGYTF.